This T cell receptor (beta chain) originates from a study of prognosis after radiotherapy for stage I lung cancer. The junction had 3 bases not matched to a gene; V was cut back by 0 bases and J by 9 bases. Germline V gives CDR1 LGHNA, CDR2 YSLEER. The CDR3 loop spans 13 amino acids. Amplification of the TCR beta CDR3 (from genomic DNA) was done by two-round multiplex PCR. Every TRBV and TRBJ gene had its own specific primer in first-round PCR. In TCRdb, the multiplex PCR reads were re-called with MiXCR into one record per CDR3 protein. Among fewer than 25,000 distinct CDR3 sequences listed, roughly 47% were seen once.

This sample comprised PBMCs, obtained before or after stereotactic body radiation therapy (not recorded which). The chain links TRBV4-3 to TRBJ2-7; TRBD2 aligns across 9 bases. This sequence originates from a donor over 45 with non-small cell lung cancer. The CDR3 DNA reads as TGCGCCAGCAGCCAAGAACTAGCGGGTTCGCAGTACTTC. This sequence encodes CASSQELAGSQYF.